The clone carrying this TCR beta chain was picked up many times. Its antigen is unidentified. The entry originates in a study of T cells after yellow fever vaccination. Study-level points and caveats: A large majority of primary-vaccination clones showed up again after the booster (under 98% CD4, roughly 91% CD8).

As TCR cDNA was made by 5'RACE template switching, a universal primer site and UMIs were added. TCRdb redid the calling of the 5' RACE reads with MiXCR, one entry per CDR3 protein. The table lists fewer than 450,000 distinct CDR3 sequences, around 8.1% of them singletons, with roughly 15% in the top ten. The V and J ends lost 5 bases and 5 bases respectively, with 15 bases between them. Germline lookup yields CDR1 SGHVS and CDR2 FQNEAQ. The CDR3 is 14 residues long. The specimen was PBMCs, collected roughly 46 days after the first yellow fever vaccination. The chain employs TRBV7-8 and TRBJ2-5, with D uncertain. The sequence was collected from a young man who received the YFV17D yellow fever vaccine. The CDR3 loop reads CASSPSLSRETQYF. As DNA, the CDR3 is TGTGCCAGCAGCCCGTCCCTGAGCCGGGAGACCCAGTACTTC.